Listed below are T cell receptor beta chains from one sample, sequenced in a study of cytomegalovirus exposure and HLA in healthy donors. The repertoire was sequenced with immunoSEQ multiplex PCR; TCRdb's copy has only in-frame clones and lacks some. The table records a few hundred thousand clones, about 75% of them present only once. Sequenced input: PBMCs. Every receptor here comes from a female donor in good health and CMV-seronegative. Both conserved end residues are part of each CDR3. The D gene is left open where the match is weak. Not every row has a clone size; where given, it reads once, few, many or a size class.

v_gene	j_gene	abundance	d_gene	CDR3nt	CDR3aa
TRBV2	TRBJ1-1	NA	NA	TGTGCCAGCACTCTCAGGGGCGGAATCACTGAAGCTTTCTTT	CASTLRGGITEAFF
TRBV5-1	TRBJ2-3	NA	NA	TGCGCCAGCAGCTCGGAGGGGACCCCCACAGATACGCAGTATTTT	CASSSEGTPTDTQYF
TRBV7-9	TRBJ2-1	NA	NA	TGTGCCAGAAGTACCGGGATACAGCAGTTCTTC	CARSTGIQQFF
TRBV10-3	TRBJ1-2	few	NA	TGTGCCATCAGTGAGTCGGCAGGGAACTATGGCTACACCTTC	CAISESAGNYGYTF
TRBV14	TRBJ2-5	NA	TRBD2	TGTGCCAGCAGCCAGAGTAGCGGGACTCTCCAAGAGACCCAGTACTTC	CASSQSSGTLQETQYF
TRBV7-2	TRBJ2-7	NA	NA	TGTGCCAGCAGCCCCTACAGGGTGCAGTACTTC	CASSPYRVQYF
TRBV2	TRBJ1-5	NA	NA	TGTGCCAGCAGGGACAGACAGGACAATCAGCCCCAGCATTTT	CASRDRQDNQPQHF
TRBV11-2	TRBJ2-1	few	TRBD2	TGTGCCAGCGGTCTTTTAGCGGGAGGGTATTACAATGAGCAGTTCTTC	CASGLLAGGYYNEQFF
TRBV30	TRBJ2-5	few	TRBD1	TGTGCCTGGAGTTCGACAGGGGGTGGAGAGACCCAGTACTTC	CAWSSTGGGETQYF
TRBV19	TRBJ1-2	NA	TRBD1	TGTGCCAGTAGTGCTAAACAGGGGGCCAACTATGGCTACACCTTC	CASSAKQGANYGYTF
TRBV6-4	TRBJ2-3	few	NA	TGTGCCAGCAGTGACGTGTCCGGGAGAGGGACAGATACGCAGTATTTT	CASSDVSGRGTDTQYF
TRBV5-1	TRBJ2-5	NA	NA	TGCGCCAGCAGCGCAGGGTCACGAGAGACCCAGTACTTC	CASSAGSRETQYF
TRBV7-9	TRBJ2-1	NA	NA	TGTGCCAGCAGCTTAGGACAGAACCGAGGGCAGTTCTTC	CASSLGQNRGQFF
TRBV15	TRBJ2-7	NA	TRBD1	TGTGCCACCAGCAGCCATCACAGGGGCGAGCAGTACTTC	CATSSHHRGEQYF
TRBV9	TRBJ1-2	NA	NA	TGTGCCAGCAGCGTAGGTGACAGAAACTATGGCTACACCTTC	CASSVGDRNYGYTF
TRBV4-2	TRBJ2-1	NA	TRBD2	TGTGCCAGCAGCCACGATACGGGAGGCTTTAATGAGCAGTTCTTC	CASSHDTGGFNEQFF
TRBV9	TRBJ2-7	NA	TRBD2	TGTGCCAGCAGCGTAGTTGCGGGAGACTACGAGCAGTACTTC	CASSVVAGDYEQYF
TRBV7-9	TRBJ2-5	NA	NA	TGTGCCAGCAGCTTTCGTCAAGGGGAAAGGGAGACCCAGTACTTC	CASSFRQGERETQYF
TRBV25-1	TRBJ1-3	few	NA	TGTGCCAGCAGTCAGGCAGGGAATTCAAACACCATATATTTT	CASSQAGNSNTIYF
TRBV19	TRBJ2-1	NA	TRBD2	TGTGCCAGTAGTATAGATGGACTAGCGGGAGACTCCTACAATGAGCAGTTCTTC	CASSIDGLAGDSYNEQFF
TRBV6-5	TRBJ2-1	NA	NA	TGTGCCAGCAGTTACGGGCAAAGCTCCTACAATGAGCAGTTCTTC	CASSYGQSSYNEQFF
TRBV11-2	TRBJ2-2	NA	TRBD1	TGTGCCAGCAGCCCCGACAGGGCTTATACCGGGGAGCTGTTTTTT	CASSPDRAYTGELFF
TRBV27	TRBJ2-7	NA	NA	TGTGCCAGCAGTTCTGCAGCCCTTCGGGACAACTCCTACGAGCAGTACTTC	CASSSAALRDNSYEQYF
TRBV7-9	TRBJ1-3	NA	TRBD1	TGTTCCAGCAGTTCGTCCGGGACAGATGGAAACACCATATATTTT	CSSSSSGTDGNTIYF
TRBV6-6	TRBJ2-5	few	NA	TGTGCCAGCAGTCACGGCGGGTTCGGAAGTCTGGAGACCCAGTACTTC	CASSHGGFGSLETQYF
TRBV2	TRBJ1-2	NA	NA	TGTGCCAGCAGTCATCGGGAGTCTGGCTACACCTTC	CASSHRESGYTF
TRBV7-6	TRBJ2-1	NA	NA	TGTGCCAGCAGCTTAAAGACAGGAGGTAGCTCCTACAATGAGCAGTTCTTC	CASSLKTGGSSYNEQFF
TRBV28	TRBJ2-1	NA	NA	TGTGCCAGCAGTTCACCCGGGACACCTTACAATGAGCAGTTCTTC	CASSSPGTPYNEQFF
TRBV6-5	TRBJ2-7	NA	TRBD2	TGTGCCAGCAGTTACTCGACTAGCGGGAGGTACGAGCAGTACTTC	CASSYSTSGRYEQYF
TRBV6-6	TRBJ2-7	NA	TRBD2	TGTGCCAGCAGAAAACTACTCGGGGGGTTCGCCTACGAGCAGTACTTC	CASRKLLGGFAYEQYF
TRBV7-6	TRBJ2-3	few	NA	TGTGCCAGCAGCTTAGGACAGTCAAGCACAGATACGCAGTATTTT	CASSLGQSSTDTQYF
TRBV11-2	TRBJ2-1	NA	NA	TGTGCCAGCAGCTTAGATCTTGATGAGCAGTTCTTC	CASSLDLDEQFF
TRBV11-2	TRBJ2-7	few	TRBD2	TGTGCCAGCAGCCCCTCCGGGACTAGCGGGACTTTCTACGAGCAGTACTTC	CASSPSGTSGTFYEQYF
TRBV28	TRBJ2-1	NA	TRBD2	TGTGCCAGCAGGGGGGGACTAGCGGGAGCTCGGGAGCAGTTCTTC	CASRGGLAGAREQFF